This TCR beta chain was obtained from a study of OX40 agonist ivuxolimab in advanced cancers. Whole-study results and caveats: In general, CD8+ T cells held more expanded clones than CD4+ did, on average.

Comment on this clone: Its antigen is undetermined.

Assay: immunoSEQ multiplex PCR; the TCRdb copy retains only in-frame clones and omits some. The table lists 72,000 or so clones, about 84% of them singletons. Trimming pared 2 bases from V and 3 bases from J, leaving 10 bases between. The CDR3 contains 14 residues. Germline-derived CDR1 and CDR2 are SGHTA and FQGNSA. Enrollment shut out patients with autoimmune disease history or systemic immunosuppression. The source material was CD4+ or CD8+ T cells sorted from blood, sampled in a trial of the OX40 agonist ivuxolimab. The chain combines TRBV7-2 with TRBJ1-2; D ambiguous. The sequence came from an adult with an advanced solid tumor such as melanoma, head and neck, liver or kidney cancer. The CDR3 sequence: CASSLRLSDYGYTF. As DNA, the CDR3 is TGTGCCAGCAGCTTAAGACTTTCGGACTATGGCTACACCTTC.